The T cell receptor (beta chain) described here comes from a study of CD8 T cells in ankylosing spondylitis. Findings and caveats of the study: Apparently characteristic of ankylosing spondylitis blood was a TCR beta motif (roughly eight highly homologous variants).

TCRdb passed the 5' RACE reads through MiXCR, listing each CDR3 protein once. The sample gives 800,000 to 900,000 distinct CDR3 sequences, 10% to 15% of which show up once; 0.51% is in the top ten. The CDR3 length is 13 residues. Germline V lookup: CDR1 MNHNS, CDR2 SASEGT. Trimming took 8 bases from V and 3 from J, leaving 11 bases between them. This clonotype was counted once. What it recognizes is unknown. Material for sequencing was blood, either unsorted or a sorted T cell fraction (not recorded which). This sequence was found in a male donor with ankylosing spondylitis. The chain employs TRBV6-1 and TRBJ1-3; D is possibly TRBD1 (5 bases). Here the CDR3 DNA reads TGTGCCAGCGGGGGGTATGGTGGAAACACCATATATTTT. It encodes CASGGYGGNTIYF.